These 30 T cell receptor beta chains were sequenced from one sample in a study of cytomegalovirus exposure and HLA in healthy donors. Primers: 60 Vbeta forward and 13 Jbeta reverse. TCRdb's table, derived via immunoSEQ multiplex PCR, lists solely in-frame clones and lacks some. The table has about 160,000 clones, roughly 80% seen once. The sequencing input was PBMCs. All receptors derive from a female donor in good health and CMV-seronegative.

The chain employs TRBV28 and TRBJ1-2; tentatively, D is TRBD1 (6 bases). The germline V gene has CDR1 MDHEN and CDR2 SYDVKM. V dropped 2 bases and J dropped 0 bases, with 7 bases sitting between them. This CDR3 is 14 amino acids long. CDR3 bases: TGTGCCAGCAGTTTAAACAGGGCTAACTATGGCTACACCTTC. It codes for CASSLNRANYGYTF.

CDR3 nucleotide sequence: TGCGCCAGCAGCCAGGGAGGCCCCTCCTACAATGAGCAGTTCTTC. It is translated as CASSQGGPSYNEQFF. This rearrangement joins TRBV4-3 to TRBJ2-1; a weak D match, TRBD2 (6 bases). The CDR3 runs 15 residues. CDR1 and CDR2 from the germline V gene are LGHNA and YSLEER. V lost 3 bases to trimming and J lost 0 bases, with 9 bases between them.

CDR3 amino acids: CASTTSGEKKETQYF. The CDR3 nucleotides read TGTGCCAGCACCACTAGCGGGGAGAAAAAAGAGACCCAGTACTTC. The rearrangement links TRBV6-5 to TRBJ2-5; 10 bases agree with TRBD2. The CDR3 has 15 amino acids. Germline-derived CDR1 and CDR2 are MNHEY and SVGAGI. V was clipped by 7 bases and J by 3 bases; unmatched bases: 8.

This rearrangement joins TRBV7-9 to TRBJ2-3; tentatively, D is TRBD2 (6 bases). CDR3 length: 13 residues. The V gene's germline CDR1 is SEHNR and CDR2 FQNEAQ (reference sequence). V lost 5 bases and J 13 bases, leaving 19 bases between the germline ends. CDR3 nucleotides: TGTGCCAGCAGCCCTAGCGTAGGAACGCTTGAGTATTTT. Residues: CASSPSVGTLEYF.

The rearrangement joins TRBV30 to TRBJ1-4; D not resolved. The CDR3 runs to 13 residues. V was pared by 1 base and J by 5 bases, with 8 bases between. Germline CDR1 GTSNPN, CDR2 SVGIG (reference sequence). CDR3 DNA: TGTGCCTGGAGTGGGTGGGCGAATGAAAAACTGTTTTTT. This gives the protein CAWSGWANEKLFF.

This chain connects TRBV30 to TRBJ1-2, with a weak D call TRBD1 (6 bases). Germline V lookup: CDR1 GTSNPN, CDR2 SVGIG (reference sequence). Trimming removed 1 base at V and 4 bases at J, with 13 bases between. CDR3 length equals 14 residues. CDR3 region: CAWSAEGGSYGYTF. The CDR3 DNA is TGTGCCTGGAGTGCTGAGGGGGGGTCCTATGGCTACACCTTC.

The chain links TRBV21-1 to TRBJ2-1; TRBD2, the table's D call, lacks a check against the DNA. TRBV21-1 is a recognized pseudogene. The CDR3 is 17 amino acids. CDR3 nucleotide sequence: TGTGCCAGCAGCAAGACCTCTGAGCGGGGGGTTTACAATGAGCAGTTCTTC. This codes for CASSKTSERGVYNEQFF.

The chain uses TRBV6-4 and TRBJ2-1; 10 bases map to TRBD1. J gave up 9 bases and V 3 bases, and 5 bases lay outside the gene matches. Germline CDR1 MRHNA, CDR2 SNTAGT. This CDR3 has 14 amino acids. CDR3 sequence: CASSESGDRGEQFF. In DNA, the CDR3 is TGTGCCAGCAGTGAGAGCGGGGACAGGGGTGAGCAGTTCTTC.

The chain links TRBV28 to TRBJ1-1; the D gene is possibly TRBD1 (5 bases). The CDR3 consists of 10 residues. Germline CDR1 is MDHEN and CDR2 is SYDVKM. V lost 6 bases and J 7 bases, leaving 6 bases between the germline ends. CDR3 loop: CASRGGEAFF. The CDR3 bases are TGTGCCAGCAGGGGGGGTGAAGCTTTCTTT.

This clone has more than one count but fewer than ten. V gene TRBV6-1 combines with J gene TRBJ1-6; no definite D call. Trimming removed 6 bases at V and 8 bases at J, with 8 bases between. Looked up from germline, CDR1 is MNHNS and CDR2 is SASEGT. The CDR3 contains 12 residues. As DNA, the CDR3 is TGTGCCAGCAGACCGGGGTATTCACCCCTCCACTTT. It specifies CASRPGYSPLHF.

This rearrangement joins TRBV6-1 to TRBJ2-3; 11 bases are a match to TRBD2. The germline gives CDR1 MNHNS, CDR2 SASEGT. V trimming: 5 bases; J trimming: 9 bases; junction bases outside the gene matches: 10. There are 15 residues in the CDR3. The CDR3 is CASSPSGGSRRTQYF. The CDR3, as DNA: TGTGCCAGCAGTCCTAGCGGGGGGTCCCGCCGCACGCAGTATTTT.

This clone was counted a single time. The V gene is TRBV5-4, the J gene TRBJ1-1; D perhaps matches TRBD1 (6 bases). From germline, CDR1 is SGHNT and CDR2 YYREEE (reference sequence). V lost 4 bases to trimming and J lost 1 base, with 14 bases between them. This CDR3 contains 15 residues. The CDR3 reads CASSSSVGGNTEAFF. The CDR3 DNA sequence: TGTGCCAGCAGCAGTTCCGTAGGGGGGAACACTGAAGCTTTCTTT.

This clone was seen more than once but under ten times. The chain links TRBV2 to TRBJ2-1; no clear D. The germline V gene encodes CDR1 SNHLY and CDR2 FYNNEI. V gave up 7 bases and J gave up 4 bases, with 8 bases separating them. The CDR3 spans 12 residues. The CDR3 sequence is CASIPRYNEQFF. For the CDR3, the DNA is TGTGCCAGCATTCCTAGATACAATGAGCAGTTCTTC.

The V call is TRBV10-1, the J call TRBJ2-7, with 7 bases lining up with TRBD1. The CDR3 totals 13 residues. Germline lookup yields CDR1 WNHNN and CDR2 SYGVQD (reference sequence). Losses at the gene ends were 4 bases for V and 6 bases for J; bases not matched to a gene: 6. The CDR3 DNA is TGCGCCAGCAGTGGACAGGGCTCGGGCGAGCAGTACTTC. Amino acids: CASSGQGSGEQYF.

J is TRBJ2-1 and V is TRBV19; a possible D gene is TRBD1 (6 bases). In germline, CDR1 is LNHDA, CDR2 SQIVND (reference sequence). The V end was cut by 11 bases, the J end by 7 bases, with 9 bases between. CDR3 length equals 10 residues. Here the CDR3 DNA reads TGTGCCGTGGGACAAAATGAGCAGTTCTTC. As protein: CAVGQNEQFF.

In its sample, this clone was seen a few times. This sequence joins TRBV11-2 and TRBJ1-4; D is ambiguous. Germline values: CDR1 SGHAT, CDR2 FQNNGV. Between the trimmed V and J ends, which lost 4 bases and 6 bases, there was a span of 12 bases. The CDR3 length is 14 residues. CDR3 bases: TGTGCCAGCAGCTGTAAGGTCGGGTATGAAAAACTGTTTTTT. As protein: CASSCKVGYEKLFF.

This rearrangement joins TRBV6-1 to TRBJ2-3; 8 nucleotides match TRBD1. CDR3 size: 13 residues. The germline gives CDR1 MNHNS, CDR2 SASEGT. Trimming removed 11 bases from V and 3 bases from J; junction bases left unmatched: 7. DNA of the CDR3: TGTGCCGGCGGACAGGGCCCTACAGATACGCAGTATTTT. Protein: CAGGQGPTDTQYF.

The CDR3, as DNA: TGTGCCAGCAGCTATAGCTCCTATAATTCACCCCTCCACTTT. Amino acid sequence: CASSYSSYNSPLHF. This chain connects TRBV7-9 to TRBJ1-6; D call uncertain. CDR1 SEHNR and CDR2 FQNEAQ come from the germline V gene (reference sequence). This CDR3 has 14 amino acids. The ends were cut back, 4 bases at V and 0 bases at J, with 4 bases in the middle.

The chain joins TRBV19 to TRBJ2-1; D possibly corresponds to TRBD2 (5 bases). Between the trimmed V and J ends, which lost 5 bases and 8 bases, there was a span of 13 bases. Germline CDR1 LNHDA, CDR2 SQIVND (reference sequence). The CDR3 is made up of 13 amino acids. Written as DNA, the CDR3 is TGTGCCAGTAGTCTAGCATGGCGGGATGAGCAGTTCTTC. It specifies CASSLAWRDEQFF.

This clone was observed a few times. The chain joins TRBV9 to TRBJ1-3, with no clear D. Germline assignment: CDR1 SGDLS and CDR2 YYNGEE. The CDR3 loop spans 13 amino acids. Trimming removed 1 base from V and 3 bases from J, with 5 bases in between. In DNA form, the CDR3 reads TGTGCCAGCAGCGTAACAGATGGAAACACCATATATTTT. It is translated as CASSVTDGNTIYF.

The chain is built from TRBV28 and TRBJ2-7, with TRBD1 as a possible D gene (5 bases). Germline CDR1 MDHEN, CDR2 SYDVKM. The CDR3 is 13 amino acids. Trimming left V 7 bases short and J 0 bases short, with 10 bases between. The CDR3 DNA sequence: TGTGCCAGCACCGAAGGGGCCTCCTACGAGCAGTACTTC. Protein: CASTEGASYEQYF. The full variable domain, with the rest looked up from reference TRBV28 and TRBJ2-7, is DVKVTQSSRYLVKRTGEKVFLECVQDMDHENMFWYRQDPGLGLRLIYFSYDVKMKEKGDIPEGYSVSREKKERFSLILESASTNQTSMYLCASTEGASYEQYFGPGTRLTVT.

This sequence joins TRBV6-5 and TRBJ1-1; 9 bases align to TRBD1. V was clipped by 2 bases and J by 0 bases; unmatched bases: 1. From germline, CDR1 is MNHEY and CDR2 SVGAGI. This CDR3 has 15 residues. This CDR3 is CASSYRDRVNTEAFF. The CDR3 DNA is TGTGCCAGCAGTTACAGGGACAGGGTGAACACTGAAGCTTTCTTT.

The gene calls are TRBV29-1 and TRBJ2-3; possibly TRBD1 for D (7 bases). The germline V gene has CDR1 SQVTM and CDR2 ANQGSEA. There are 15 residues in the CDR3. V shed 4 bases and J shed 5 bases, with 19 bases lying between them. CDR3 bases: TGCAGCGTTGTCCCGCAGGGGGGACGGAAAGATACGCAGTATTTT. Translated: CSVVPQGGRKDTQYF.

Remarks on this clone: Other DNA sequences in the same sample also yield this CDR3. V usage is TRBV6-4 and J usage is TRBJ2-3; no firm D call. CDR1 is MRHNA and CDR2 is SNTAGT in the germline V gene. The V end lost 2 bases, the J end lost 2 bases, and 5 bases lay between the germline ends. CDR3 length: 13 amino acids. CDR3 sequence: CASSDQSTDTQYF. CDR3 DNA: TGTGCCAGCAGTGACCAGTCCACAGATACGCAGTATTTT.

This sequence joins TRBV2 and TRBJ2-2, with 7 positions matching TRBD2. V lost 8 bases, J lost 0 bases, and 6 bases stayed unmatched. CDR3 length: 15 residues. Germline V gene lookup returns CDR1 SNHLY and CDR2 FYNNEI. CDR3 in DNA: TGTGCCAGCGGGGGGGGGTTACCGAACACCGGGGAGCTGTTTTTT. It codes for CASGGGLPNTGELFF.

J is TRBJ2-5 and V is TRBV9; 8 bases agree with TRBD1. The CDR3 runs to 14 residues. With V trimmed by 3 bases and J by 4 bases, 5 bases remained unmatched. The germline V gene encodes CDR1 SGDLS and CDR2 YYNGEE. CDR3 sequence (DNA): TGTGCCAGCAGCGCCCGGACAGGGACAGAGACCCAGTACTTC. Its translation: CASSARTGTETQYF.

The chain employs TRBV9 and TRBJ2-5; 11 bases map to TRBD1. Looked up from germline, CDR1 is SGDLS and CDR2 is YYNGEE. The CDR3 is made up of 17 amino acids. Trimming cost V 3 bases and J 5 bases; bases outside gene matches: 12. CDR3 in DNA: TGTGCCAGCAGCGAAGACCCTGGACAGGGGGCATGGGAGACCCAGTACTTC. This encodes CASSEDPGQGAWETQYF.

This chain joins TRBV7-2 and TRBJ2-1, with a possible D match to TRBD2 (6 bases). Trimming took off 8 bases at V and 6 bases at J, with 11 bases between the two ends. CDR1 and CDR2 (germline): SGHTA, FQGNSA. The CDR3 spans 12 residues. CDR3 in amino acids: CASGLSGNEQFF. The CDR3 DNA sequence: TGTGCCAGCGGACTTAGCGGCAATGAGCAGTTCTTC.

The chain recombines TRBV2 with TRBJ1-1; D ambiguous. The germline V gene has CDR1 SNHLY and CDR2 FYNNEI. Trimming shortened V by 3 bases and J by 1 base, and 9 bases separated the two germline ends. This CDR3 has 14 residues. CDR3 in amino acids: CASSDQTGNTEAFF. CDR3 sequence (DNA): TGTGCCAGCAGTGATCAAACTGGGAACACTGAAGCTTTCTTT. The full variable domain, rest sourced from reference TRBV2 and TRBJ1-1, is EPEVTQTPSHQVTQMGQEVILRCVPISNHLYFYWYRQILGQKVEFLVSFYNNEISEKSEIFDDQFSVERPDGSNFTLKIRSTKLEDSAMYFCASSDQTGNTEAFFGQGTRLTVV.

CDR3 DNA: TGTGCCAGCAGTGTCTTGGGGGGGCGGTGGTTCTTC. This translates into CASSVLGGRWFF. The chain combines TRBV6-5 with TRBJ2-1; weak D call: TRBD2 (7 bases). V lost 5 bases and J 15 bases, leaving 17 bases between the germline ends. Germline V gives CDR1 MNHEY, CDR2 SVGAGI. This CDR3 is built from 12 residues.